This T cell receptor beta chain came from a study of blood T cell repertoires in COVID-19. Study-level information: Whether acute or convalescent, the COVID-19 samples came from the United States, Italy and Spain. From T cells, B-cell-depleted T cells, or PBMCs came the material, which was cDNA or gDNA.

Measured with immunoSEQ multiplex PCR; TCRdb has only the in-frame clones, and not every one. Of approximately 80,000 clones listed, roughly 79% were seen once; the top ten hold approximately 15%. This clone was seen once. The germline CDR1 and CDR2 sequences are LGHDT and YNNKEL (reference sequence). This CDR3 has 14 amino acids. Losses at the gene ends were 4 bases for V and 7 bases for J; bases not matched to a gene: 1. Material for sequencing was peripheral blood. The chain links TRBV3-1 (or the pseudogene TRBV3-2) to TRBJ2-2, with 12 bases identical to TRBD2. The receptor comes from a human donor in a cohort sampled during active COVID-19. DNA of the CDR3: TGTGCCAGCAGCCGACTAGCGGGGGACGGGGAGCTGTTTTTT. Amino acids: CASSRLAGDGELFF.